This T cell receptor beta chain stems from a study of blood T cell repertoires in COVID-19. Study-wide background: Sites in the United States, Italy and Spain provided acute and convalescent COVID-19 samples. Sources were T cells, B-cell-depleted T cells, or PBMCs; the material itself was cDNA or gDNA.

Seattle enrolled patients during active infection and tracked them longitudinally. The V gene's germline CDR1 is LGHDT and CDR2 YNNKEL (reference sequence). V shed 4 bases and J 5 bases; nucleotides not matched to a gene: 4. The CDR3 covers 14 residues. As handled by the study authors: Quantification of nucleated cells was approximated via reference gene primer amplification. Libraries were prepared by immunoSEQ multiplex PCR; TCRdb keeps only in-frame clonotypes and omits some of them. The DNA was the basis for D and trimming; V, J and clone size are from that table. The sample contains under 250,000 clones, 80% to 95% of which appear only once.

This receptor was obtained from a man aged 55 to 70 with COVID-19, enrolled during active disease. Sequencing used peripheral blood. V is TRBV3-1 (or the pseudogene TRBV3-2) and J is TRBJ1-2, with TRBD1 matching over 10 bases. The CDR3 DNA follows: TGTGCCAGCAGCCGGACAGGGGGAGAGTATGGCTACACCTTC. Translating gives CASSRTGGEYGYTF.